These T cell receptor beta chains were read from a single sample in a study of T cell responses to AZD1222 COVID-19 vaccine. Measured with immunoSEQ multiplex PCR; TCRdb has only the in-frame clones, and not every one. Of about 170,000 clones in the sample, approximately 90% were seen once. Sequencing used peripheral blood, obtained on day 0 of AZD1222 vaccination. All receptors come from an adult in good health. CDR3s include the opening cysteine and the closing phenylalanine or tryptophan. A D gene is named only where the DNA matches it firmly. Clone size is stated in some rows and not others, as once, few, many or a class when expanded.

>.|TRBV6-1|.|TRBJ1-4
CASSEAQGRGLQATNEKLFF
>.|TRBV18|.|TRBJ2-7
CASSPPGGTYEQYF
>.|TRBV24-1|TRBD2|TRBJ2-5
CATSEKGLAGGKTQYF
>.|TRBV4-3|.|TRBJ1-3
CASSQDSTFSGNTIYF
>once|TRBV14|.|TRBJ1-3
CASSQEAGLAGNTIYF
>.|TRBV2|.|TRBJ2-3
CASSGGVGQFPAATDTQYF
>.|TRBV2|TRBD2|TRBJ2-1
CASSEIVGLAGDYNEQFF
>.|TRBV7-9|.|TRBJ1-1
CASSLSPEAFF
>once|TRBV5-5|.|TRBJ2-3
CASSLGGWSTDTQYF
>.|TRBV5-1|.|TRBJ2-7
CASSLDRDVYEQYF
>once|TRBV7-8|.|TRBJ1-1
CASSLGVTGNTEAFF
>.|TRBV10-2|.|TRBJ2-3
CARRLPDTQYF
>.|TRBV7-6|.|TRBJ2-1
CASSLYSSTYNEQFF
>.|TRBV6-5|.|TRBJ1-4
CASTRGIGEKLFF
>.|TRBV10-1|TRBD2|TRBJ2-1
CASSDPGTSEPNEQFF
>.|TRBV7-6|.|TRBJ1-3
CASSLGVQRSSGNTIYF
>.|TRBV28|.|TRBJ2-7
CASRMVGYEQYF
>.|TRBV19|.|TRBJ2-1
CASSLQGYSYNEQFF
>.|TRBV7-9|.|TRBJ1-1
CASRKTSSGRRTEAFF
>.|TRBV5-1|TRBD1|TRBJ1-2
CASSLEWDFLRQGSHYGYTF
>.|TRBV6-5|.|TRBJ1-1
CASSRDWNTEAFF
>once|TRBV10-3|.|TRBJ2-7
CAISPDLTPYEQYF